This T cell receptor beta chain was captured by sequencing in a study of shared T cell receptors in the human thymus. Sequencing used immunoSEQ multiplex PCR; TCRdb keeps in-frame clones, though not all of them. The table records 600,000 or so clones, over 75% of them present only once. This CDR3 is built from 14 residues. Trimming removed 6 bases from V and 5 bases from J, with 16 bases in between. CDR1 MNHNY and CDR2 SVGAGI come from the germline V gene (reference sequence). The same sample was also studied in work on human thymus T cells. That work contributes: Gene usage (both V and J) appeared biased in thymic and blood repertoires.

The chain uses TRBV6-6 and TRBJ1-1; D call uncertain. The specimen was thymocytes. This clonotype was obtained from a boy in the first two years of life with a congenital heart defect. The CDR3 protein is CASRHVGRETEAFF. CDR3 coding DNA: TGTGCCAGCAGACACGTGGGGAGGGAGACTGAAGCTTTCTTT.